The clone carrying this T cell receptor (beta chain) was observed at least ten times. Antigen specificity is unknown. Additional autoimmune diseases, uncontrolled infections, pregnancy or lactation disqualified patients. The data were taken from a study of Graves' ophthalmopathy and Graves' hyperthyroidism. Study-wide results and limits: Blood repertoires reportedly contained most expanded thyroid clonotypes above 0.001 frequency. Prediction of ophthalmopathy progression reached roughly 64% sensitivity and about 72% specificity.

RNA transcripts were the template, and TCR beta CDR3 regions were amplified from them. A first-round RT-PCR used HTBI primers, followed by a second-round multiplex PCR. TCRdb redid the calling of the multiplex PCR reads with MiXCR, one entry per CDR3 protein. The data hold 500,000 to 600,000 distinct CDR3 sequences, with 39% observed a single time. CDR1 is MDHEN, CDR2 SYDVKM, per germline. Trimming removed 6 bases from V and 7 bases from J, with 15 bases in between. This CDR3 is built from 13 residues. The sequence was obtained from an adult man with Graves' hyperthyroidism. The sequenced sample consisted of peripheral blood or thyroid tissue (not recorded which). This chain joins TRBV28 and TRBJ1-2; the D is unclear. The CDR3 protein is CASRDSDDGGYTF. In DNA, the CDR3 is TGTGCCAGCAGGGACTCTGATGATGGTGGCTACACCTTC.